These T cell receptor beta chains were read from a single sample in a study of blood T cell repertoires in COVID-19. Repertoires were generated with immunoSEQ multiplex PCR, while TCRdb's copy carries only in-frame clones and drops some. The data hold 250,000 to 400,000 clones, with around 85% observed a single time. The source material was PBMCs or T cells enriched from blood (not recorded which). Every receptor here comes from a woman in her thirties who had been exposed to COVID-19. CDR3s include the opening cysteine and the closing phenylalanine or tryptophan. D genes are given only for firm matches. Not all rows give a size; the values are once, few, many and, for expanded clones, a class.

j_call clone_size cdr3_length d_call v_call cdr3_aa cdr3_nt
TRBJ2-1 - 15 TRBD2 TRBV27 CASTKELAGVHEQFF TGTGCCAGCACCAAGGAACTAGCGGGAGTCCATGAGCAGTTCTTC
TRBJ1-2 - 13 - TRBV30 CAWSVRRGGGYTF TGTGCCTGGAGTGTACGTAGGGGGGGAGGCTACACCTTC
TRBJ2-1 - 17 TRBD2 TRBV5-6 CASSLYRLAITHNEQFF TGTGCCAGCAGCTTGTATCGACTAGCCATAACTCACAATGAGCAGTTCTTC
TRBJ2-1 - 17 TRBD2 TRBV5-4 CASSPSTSGRAGNEQFF TGTGCCAGCAGTCCGTCCACTAGCGGGAGGGCCGGGAATGAGCAGTTCTTC
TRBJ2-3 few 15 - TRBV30 CAWSVLRGLTDTQYF TGTGCCTGGAGTGTATTACGCGGGCTCACAGATACGCAGTATTTT
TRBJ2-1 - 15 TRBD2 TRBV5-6 CASSLGGGTYNEQFF TGTGCCAGCAGCTTGGGCGGGGGAACCTACAATGAGCAGTTCTTC
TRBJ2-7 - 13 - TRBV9 CASSPRRSGEQYF TGTGCCAGCAGCCCCCGGAGGTCGGGCGAGCAGTACTTC
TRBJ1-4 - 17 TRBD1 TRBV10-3 CAISADRGEGANEKLFF TGTGCCATCAGTGCGGACAGGGGGGAGGGAGCTAATGAAAAACTGTTTTTT
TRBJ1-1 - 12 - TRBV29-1 CSVDGIQGRAFF TGCAGCGTTGATGGCATCCAGGGGCGAGCTTTCTTT
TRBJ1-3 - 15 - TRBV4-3 CASSPSGGGGNTIYF TGCGCCAGCAGCCCAAGTGGGGGGGGTGGAAACACCATATATTTT
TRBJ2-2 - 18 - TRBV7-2 CASSLRPLGGGNTGELFF TGTGCCAGCAGCTTAAGGCCTCTTGGCGGCGGAAACACCGGGGAGCTGTTTTTT
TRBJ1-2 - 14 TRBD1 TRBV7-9 CASSSSGQVYGYTF TGTGCCAGCAGTTCTTCAGGACAGGTGTATGGCTACACCTTC
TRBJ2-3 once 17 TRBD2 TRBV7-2 CASSPQTSGGAGDTQYF TGTGCCAGCAGCCCACAGACTAGCGGGGGGGCCGGAGATACGCAGTATTTT
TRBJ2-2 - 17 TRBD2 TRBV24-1 CATSIGTSGSNTGELFF TGTGCCACCAGTATCGGGACTAGCGGATCGAACACCGGGGAGCTGTTTTTT
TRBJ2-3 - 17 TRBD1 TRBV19 CASSRDSGTGESDTQYF TGTGCCAGTAGTAGGGATTCCGGGACAGGGGAGTCAGATACGCAGTATTTT
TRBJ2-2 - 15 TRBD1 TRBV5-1 CASSPGTGGTGELFF TGCGCCAGCAGTCCCGGGACAGGGGGTACCGGGGAGCTGTTTTTT
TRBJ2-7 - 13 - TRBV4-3 CASSQVGVYEQYF TGCGCCAGCAGCCAAGTAGGGGTCTACGAGCAGTACTTC
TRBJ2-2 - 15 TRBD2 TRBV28 CASLSGGAGTGELFF TGTGCCAGCCTTAGCGGGGGGGCCGGCACCGGGGAGCTGTTTTTT
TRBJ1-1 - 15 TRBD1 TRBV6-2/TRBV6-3 CASSYSAQGAIEAFF TGTGCCAGCAGTTACTCCGCACAGGGGGCAATTGAAGCTTTCTTT
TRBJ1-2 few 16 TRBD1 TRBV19 CASSRTGTSIGPGYTF TGTGCTAGTTCGCGGACAGGGACGTCCATAGGTCCTGGCTACACCTTC
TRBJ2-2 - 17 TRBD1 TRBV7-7 CASSHGQGGSMSGELFF TGTGCTAGCAGTCACGGACAGGGGGGATCGATGTCCGGGGAGCTGTTTTTT
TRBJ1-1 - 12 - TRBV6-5 CASSRRDAEAFF TGTGCCAGCAGCCGCAGGGATGCTGAAGCTTTCTTT
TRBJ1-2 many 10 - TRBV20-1 CSARQGGYTF TGCAGTGCTAGACAGGGTGGCTACACCTTC
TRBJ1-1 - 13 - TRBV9 CASSEALNTEAFF TGTGCCAGCAGCGAAGCTTTGAACACTGAAGCTTTCTTT
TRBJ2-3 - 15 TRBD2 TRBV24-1 CATSEARGDTDTQYF TGTGCCACCAGTGAGGCGCGGGGGGACACAGATACGCAGTATTTT
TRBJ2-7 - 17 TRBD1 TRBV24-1 CATSDSEDRGVPYEQYF TGTGCCACCAGTGATTCTGAAGACAGGGGGGTTCCCTACGAGCAGTACTTC
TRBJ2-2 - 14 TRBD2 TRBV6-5 CASTGLAGNGELFF TGTGCCAGCACTGGACTAGCGGGGAATGGGGAGCTGTTTTTT
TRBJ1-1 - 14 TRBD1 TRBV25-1 CASSELGVTGLAFF TGTGCCAGCAGTGAACTGGGAGTGACAGGGCTGGCTTTCTTT
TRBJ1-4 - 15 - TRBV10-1 CASSDTGNGGEKLFF TGCGCCAGCAGTGATACGGGAAACGGCGGGGAAAAACTGTTTTTT
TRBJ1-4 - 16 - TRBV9 CASSEQGGGTNEKLFF TGTGCCAGCAGCGAGCAGGGAGGCGGAACTAATGAAAAACTGTTTTTT
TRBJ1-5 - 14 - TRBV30 CAWSKMAGNQPQHF TGTGCCTGGAGTAAGATGGCAGGAAATCAGCCCCAGCATTTT
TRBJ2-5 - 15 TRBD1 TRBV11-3 CASSSTGQGVETQYF TGTGCCAGCAGCTCGACCGGACAGGGAGTGGAGACCCAGTACTTC
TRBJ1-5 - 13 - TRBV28 CASSLGPNQPQHF TGTGCCAGCAGTTTAGGCCCCAATCAGCCCCAGCATTTT
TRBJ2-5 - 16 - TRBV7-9 CASSLRSPSDWETQYF TGTGCCAGCAGCTTAAGGTCGCCCTCCGACTGGGAGACCCAGTACTTC
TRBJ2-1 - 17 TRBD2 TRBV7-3 CASSLSPGGGSYNEQFF TGTGCCAGCAGCTTATCCCCGGGAGGTGGATCCTACAATGAGCAGTTCTTC
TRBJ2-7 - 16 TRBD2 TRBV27 CASSPQTSGRDYEQYF TGTGCCAGCAGTCCCCAGACTAGCGGGAGGGATTACGAGCAGTACTTC
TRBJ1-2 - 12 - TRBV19 CASSIGGEGYTF TGTGCCAGTAGTATAGGGGGAGAGGGCTACACCTTC
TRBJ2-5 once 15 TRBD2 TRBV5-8 CASRPGLADQETQYF TGTGCCAGCAGACCAGGACTAGCGGACCAAGAGACCCAGTACTTC
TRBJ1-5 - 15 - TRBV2 CASSENRVENQPQHF TGTGCCAGCAGTGAGAACAGGGTAGAGAATCAGCCCCAGCATTTT
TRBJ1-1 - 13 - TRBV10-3 CAIRSQENTEAFF TGTGCCATCAGAAGTCAGGAGAACACTGAAGCTTTCTTT
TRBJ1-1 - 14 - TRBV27 CASSVKNEGHEAFF TGTGCCAGCTCAGTAAAAAATGAGGGCCATGAAGCTTTCTTT
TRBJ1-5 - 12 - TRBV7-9 CASSPGEQPQHF TGTGCCAGCAGCCCGGGAGAACAGCCCCAGCATTTT
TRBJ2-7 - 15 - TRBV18 CASSPNDIQGDEQYF TGTGCCAGCTCACCGAACGATATCCAAGGGGACGAGCAGTACTTC
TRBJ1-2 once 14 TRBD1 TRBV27 CASSPGQGLYGYTF TGTGCCAGCTCCCCGGGACAGGGACTCTATGGCTACACCTTC